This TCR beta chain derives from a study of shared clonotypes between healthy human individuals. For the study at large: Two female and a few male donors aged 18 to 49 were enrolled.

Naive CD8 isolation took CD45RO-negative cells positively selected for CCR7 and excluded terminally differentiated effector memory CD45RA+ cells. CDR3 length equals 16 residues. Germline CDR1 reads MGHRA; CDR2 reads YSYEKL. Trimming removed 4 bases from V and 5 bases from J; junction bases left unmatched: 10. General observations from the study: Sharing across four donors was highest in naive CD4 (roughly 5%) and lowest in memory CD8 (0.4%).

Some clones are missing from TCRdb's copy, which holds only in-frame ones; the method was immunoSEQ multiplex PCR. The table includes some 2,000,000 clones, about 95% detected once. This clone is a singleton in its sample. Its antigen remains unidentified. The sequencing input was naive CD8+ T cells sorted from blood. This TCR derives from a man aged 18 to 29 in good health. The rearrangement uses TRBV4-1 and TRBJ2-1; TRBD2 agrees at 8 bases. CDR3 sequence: CASSPQLAEVNNEQFF. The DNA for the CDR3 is TGCGCCAGCAGCCCTCAACTAGCGGAAGTAAACAATGAGCAGTTCTTC.